These 28 T cell receptor beta chains share one sample of origin, sequenced in a study of memory CD4+ T cells and cytomegalovirus serostatus. The sort gate was single viable CD3+CD4+CD8-CD45RO+ cells for memory CD4+ T cells. The data were produced by immunoSEQ multiplex PCR, yet TCRdb's version contains in-frame clones alone and is incomplete. The sample has around 53,000 clones; 60% to 85% are singletons. The source material was memory CD4+ T cells from blood. The receptors were sampled from an adult in good health and CMV-seropositive.

The rearrangement joins TRBV7-2 to TRBJ1-1; D may be TRBD1 (6 bases). The CDR3 is 15 amino acids. Germline CDR1 SGHTA, CDR2 FQGNSA. V gave up 5 bases and J gave up 4 bases, with 17 bases separating them. The DNA of the CDR3 is TGTGCCAGCAGCCCCGGGGGGGGGCGAGGCACTGAAGCTTTCTTT. Encoded protein: CASSPGGGRGTEAFF.

This chain links TRBV7-2 with TRBJ1-2; D not certain. CDR1 and CDR2 from the germline V gene are SGHTA and FQGNSA. Trimming pared 4 bases from V and 4 bases from J, leaving 13 bases between. The CDR3 contains 14 residues. The CDR3 protein is CASSSPTLTYGYTF. In DNA, the CDR3 is TGTGCCAGCAGCTCGCCGACTCTGACCTATGGCTACACCTTC.

V gene TRBV2 combines with J gene TRBJ2-5; 8 bases line up with TRBD2. This CDR3 spans 12 amino acids. The germline CDR1 and CDR2 sequences are SNHLY and FYNNEI. V gave up 8 bases and J gave up 5 bases; unmatched junction bases: 4. The CDR3 region has the DNA TGTGCCAGCCGGCTAGCGGGTGAGACCCAGTACTTC. This encodes CASRLAGETQYF. The full variable domain, in which reference TRBV2 and TRBJ2-5 provide the parts outside the CDR3, is EPEVTQTPSHQVTQMGQEVILRCVPISNHLYFYWYRQILGQKVEFLVSFYNNEISEKSEIFDDQFSVERPDGSNFTLKIRSTKLEDSAMYFCASRLAGETQYFGPGTRLLVL.

V usage is TRBV2 and J usage is TRBJ2-7; 12 bases map to TRBD1. The CDR3 consists of 15 residues. Trimming removed 7 bases from V and 4 bases from J; junction bases left unmatched: 8. CDR1 and CDR2 from the germline V gene are SNHLY and FYNNEI. This CDR3 reads CASTRDRGRSYEQYF. The CDR3 nucleotides are TGTGCCAGCACTCGGGACAGGGGGCGATCTTACGAGCAGTACTTC.

The V call is TRBV27, the J call TRBJ1-2; weak D call: TRBD1 (6 bases). This CDR3 is built from 13 residues. Trimming removed 6 bases at V and 6 bases at J, with 14 bases between. CDR1 and CDR2 from the germline V gene are MNHEY and SMNVEV (reference sequence). CDR3 loop: CASRPGEFHGYTF. CDR3 DNA: TGTGCCAGCAGGCCAGGGGAATTTCATGGCTACACCTTC.

The V call is TRBV5-4, the J call TRBJ2-5; D might be TRBD1 (5 bases). The CDR3 is 15 residues long. CDR1 and CDR2 (germline): SGHNT, YYREEE (reference sequence). V was cut by 1 base and J by 1 base, with 11 bases left in between. CDR3 in DNA: TGTGCCAGCAGCTTGTGGGGCCCCCGCCAAGAGACCCAGTACTTC. It is translated as CASSLWGPRQETQYF.

CDR3 protein: CASMDRAVFYEQYF. The CDR3 DNA follows: TGTGCCAGCATGGACAGGGCGGTATTCTACGAGCAGTACTTC. This chain connects TRBV2 to TRBJ2-7; 8 bases align to TRBD1. Per the germline V gene, CDR1 is SNHLY and CDR2 is FYNNEI. V lost 7 bases and J lost 3; bases outside the gene matches: 8. This CDR3 spans 14 amino acids.

The chain couples TRBV14 to TRBJ1-2; 7 nucleotides line up with TRBD1. The CDR3 extends over 15 amino acids. Germline CDR1 reads SGHDN; CDR2 reads FVKESK. The J segment lost 2 bases and the V segment lost 3 bases, leaving 6 bases of the junction unmatched. The CDR3 DNA is TGTGCCAGCAGCCAGCAGACAGGGCGAAACTATGGCTACACCTTC. Its protein product is CASSQQTGRNYGYTF.

The chain is built from TRBV19 and TRBJ2-1; D possibly corresponds to TRBD1 (6 bases). This CDR3 is 17 amino acids long. Trimming cost V 0 bases and J 1 base, with 13 bases left between them. Germline CDR1 reads LNHDA; CDR2 reads SQIVND (reference sequence). The CDR3 sequence: CASSIDQRTASYNEQFF. As DNA, the CDR3 is TGTGCCAGTAGTATAGATCAAAGGACAGCTTCCTACAATGAGCAGTTCTTC. Full variable domain (missing parts from reference TRBV19 and TRBJ2-1): DGGITQSPKYLFRKEGQNVTLSCEQNLNHDAMYWYRQDPGQGLRLIYYSQIVNDFQKGDIAEGYSVSREKKESFPLTVTSAQKNPTAFYLCASSIDQRTASYNEQFFGPGTRLTVL.

The chain combines TRBV30 with TRBJ1-6; D remains ambiguous. The germline V gene has CDR1 GTSNPN and CDR2 SVGIG (reference sequence). V lost 1 base and J lost 7, with 11 bases in between. The CDR3 length is 14 residues. CDR3 loop: CAWSAGVSNSPLHF. The CDR3 coding sequence is TGTGCCTGGAGTGCTGGGGTCTCCAATTCACCCCTCCACTTT.

The chain has TRBV6-5 and TRBJ1-2; D perhaps matches TRBD1 (5 bases). CDR1 is MNHEY and CDR2 is SVGAGI in the germline V gene. The CDR3 contains 15 residues. Trimming took 0 bases from V and 7 from J, leaving 15 bases between them. The CDR3 loop reads CASSYSGRGLAGYTF. CDR3 nucleotide sequence: TGTGCCAGCAGTTACTCGGGAAGGGGTCTGGCTGGCTACACCTTC.

There are a few counts of this clone. The rearrangement uses TRBV5-1 and TRBJ2-1; no clear D. CDR3 length equals 13 residues. Deletions cut 0 bases from V and 5 bases from J, with 6 bases between. In germline, CDR1 is SGHRS, CDR2 YFSETQ. CDR3 sequence reads: CASSLVPDNEQFF. DNA of the CDR3: TGCGCCAGCAGCTTGGTGCCAGACAATGAGCAGTTCTTC.

This chain links TRBV12-5 with TRBJ1-3, with a tentative D call TRBD1 (6 bases). V lost 6 bases, J lost 2 bases, and 11 bases lay in between. Germline CDR1 reads LGHNT; CDR2 reads FRNRAP. The CDR3 loop spans 14 amino acids. CDR3 nucleotide sequence: TGTGCTAGTGGCTCAGGGGATCCTGGAAACACCATATATTTT. It encodes CASGSGDPGNTIYF.

The rearrangement joins TRBV5-1 to TRBJ2-2, with 7 bases lining up with TRBD1. Germline V gene sequence: CDR1 SGHRS, CDR2 YFSETQ. J was trimmed by 5 bases and V by 4 bases; bases with no gene match: 14. The CDR3 spans 17 residues. The CDR3 region is CASSVGHRDSKTGELFF. CDR3 coding DNA: TGCGCCAGCAGCGTGGGACACCGGGACAGTAAGACCGGGGAGCTGTTTTTT. Full variable domain (outside the CDR3, taken from reference TRBV5-1 and TRBJ2-2): KAGVTQTPRYLIKTRGQQVTLSCSPISGHRSVSWYQQTPGQGLQFLFEYFSETQRNKGNFPGRFSGRQFSNSRSEMNVSTLELGDSALYLCASSVGHRDSKTGELFFGEGSRLTVL.

This clone was seen a single time. V is TRBV28 and J is TRBJ1-3; D unclear. The CDR3 is 14 residues long. CDR1 is MDHEN and CDR2 is SYDVKM in the germline V gene. Trimming took 0 bases from V and 0 from J, leaving 3 bases between them. CDR3 amino acids: CASSLWSSGNTIYF. CDR3 nucleotides: TGTGCCAGCAGTTTATGGTCCTCTGGAAACACCATATATTTT.

This rearrangement joins TRBV2 to TRBJ2-4, with D perhaps matching TRBD2 (6 bases). Germline assignment: CDR1 SNHLY and CDR2 FYNNEI. The germline V and J ends were trimmed by 8 bases and 5 bases, with 28 bases remaining between them. The CDR3 spans 18 residues. CDR3 residues: CASLPGVGWGVPENIQYF. DNA for the CDR3: TGTGCCAGCCTCCCGGGAGTGGGATGGGGTGTACCAGAAAACATTCAGTACTTC.

The rearrangement joins TRBV29-1 to TRBJ1-2, with D maybe TRBD1 (5 bases). CDR1 SQVTM and CDR2 ANQGSEA come from the germline V gene. The germline V and J ends were trimmed by 4 bases and 3 bases, with 9 bases remaining between them. There are 12 residues in the CDR3. The CDR3 DNA follows: TGCAGCGTTGGTAGGGGTGACTATGGCTACACCTTC. Translating it yields CSVGRGDYGYTF. Filled out from reference TRBV29-1 and TRBJ1-2, the complete variable domain reads SAVISQKPSRDICQRGTSLTIQCQVDSQVTMMFWYRQQPGQSLTLIATANQGSEATYESGFVIDKFPISRPNLTFSTLTVSNMSPEDSSIYLCSVGRGDYGYTFGSGTRLTVV.

In its sample, this clone was seen a few times. The chain carries TRBV7-2 and TRBJ1-2, with 11 bases aligning to TRBD1. The germline CDR1 and CDR2 sequences are SGHTA and FQGNSA. The CDR3 spans 15 residues. V was pared by 1 base and J by 12 bases, with 10 bases of the junction left unmatched. CDR3 protein: CASSLGTGGAPRDTF. CDR3 bases: TGTGCCAGCAGCTTAGGGACAGGGGGCGCCCCCAGGGACACCTTC.

The gene calls are TRBV28 and TRBJ1-4; 9 nucleotides align to TRBD1. This CDR3 is 12 amino acids long. V lost 8 bases to trimming and J lost 8 bases; unmatched junction nucleotides: 3. The germline CDR1 and CDR2 sequences are MDHEN and SYDVKM. The CDR3 DNA sequence: TGTGCCAGCCGGACAGGGGTAGAAAAACTGTTTTTT. This codes for CASRTGVEKLFF.

The chain employs TRBV5-1 and TRBJ2-3, with 7 bases matching TRBD2. V dropped 4 bases and J dropped 0; count of bases not matched to a gene: 2. This CDR3 is 14 amino acids long. The germline V gene has CDR1 SGHRS and CDR2 YFSETQ. The chain's CDR3 is CASSLAVSTDTQYF. In DNA form, the CDR3 reads TGCGCCAGCAGCCTAGCGGTTAGCACAGATACGCAGTATTTT.

This rearrangement joins TRBV10-1 to TRBJ2-1; tentatively, D is TRBD2 (6 bases). The CDR3 covers 18 residues. V lost 2 bases, J lost 0 bases, and 17 bases lay in between. Germline assignment: CDR1 WNHNN and CDR2 SYGVQD (reference sequence). The chain's CDR3 is CASSEGRGSGSSYNEQFF. CDR3 DNA sequence: TGCGCCAGCAGTGAGGGTCGGGGTAGCGGTAGCTCCTACAATGAGCAGTTCTTC.

The gene calls are TRBV4-2 and TRBJ1-6; a weak D match, TRBD1 (5 bases). From germline, CDR1 is LGHNA and CDR2 YNFKEQ. Trimming took 7 bases from V and 0 from J, leaving 10 bases between them. CDR3 length: 15 amino acids. In DNA form, the CDR3 reads TGTGCCAGCACAGCAGGGAGCTCCTATAATTCACCCCTCCACTTT. Its protein is CASTAGSSYNSPLHF.

As regards this clone: At one end the junction does not follow the germline gene, possibly because of a read error. The chain carries TRBV11-1 and TRBJ2-7, with D perhaps TRBD2 (6 bases). CDR3 length: 14 residues. Germline values: CDR1 SGHAT, CDR2 FQDESV (reference sequence). This CDR3 reads CASSLNAGSFEQYF. CDR3 sequence (DNA): TGTGCCAGCAGCTTAAATGCGGGGTCCTTCGAGCAGTACTTC.

The V call is TRBV5-1, the J call TRBJ2-1, with TRBD1 as a possible D gene (5 bases). Per germline, CDR1 SGHRS and CDR2 YFSETQ. Trimming removed 4 bases at V and 2 bases at J, with 16 bases between. The CDR3 is made up of 16 amino acids. CDR3 residues: CASSPPPATAYNEQFF. The DNA of the CDR3 is TGCGCCAGCAGCCCCCCCCCAGCGACAGCCTACAATGAGCAGTTCTTC.

The rearrangement links TRBV9 to TRBJ1-1; D may be TRBD1 (6 bases). Germline values: CDR1 SGDLS, CDR2 YYNGEE. V shed 0 bases and J shed 9 bases, with 15 bases lying between them. The CDR3 is 14 residues long. CDR3 in DNA: TGTGCCAGCAGCGTAGACTCAGGGGTTCAGAAAGCTTTCTTT. Protein sequence: CASSVDSGVQKAFF.

The chain combines TRBV9 with TRBJ1-3; D is unclear. CDR3 length: 12 residues. Germline V gene lookup returns CDR1 SGDLS and CDR2 YYNGEE. V dropped 6 bases and J dropped 4 bases, with 8 bases sitting between them. The CDR3 reads CASNRAGNTIYF. The CDR3 bases are TGTGCCAGCAATCGGGCCGGAAACACCATATATTTT.

The V call is TRBV28, the J call TRBJ1-2; 11 bases fit TRBD1. Germline V CDR1 and CDR2: MDHEN, SYDVKM. The CDR3 is 18 amino acids. Unmatched junction bases numbered 20, after V lost 6 bases and J lost 8 bases. CDR3 residues: CASSPILGQGAPLRGYTF. The CDR3 nucleotides are TGTGCCAGCAGCCCTATCCTTGGACAGGGGGCCCCTCTAAGGGGCTACACCTTC.

The CDR3 coding sequence is TGTGCCAGCAGAGGGGTCTCCCCATCTAACGAAGCTTTCTTT. Amino acid sequence: CASRGVSPSNEAFF. V and J are TRBV27 and TRBJ1-1, with D possibly TRBD1 on 5 matching bases. This CDR3 region has 14 residues. V lost 6 bases and J lost 8, with 19 bases in between. Germline-derived CDR1 and CDR2 are MNHEY and SMNVEV (reference sequence).